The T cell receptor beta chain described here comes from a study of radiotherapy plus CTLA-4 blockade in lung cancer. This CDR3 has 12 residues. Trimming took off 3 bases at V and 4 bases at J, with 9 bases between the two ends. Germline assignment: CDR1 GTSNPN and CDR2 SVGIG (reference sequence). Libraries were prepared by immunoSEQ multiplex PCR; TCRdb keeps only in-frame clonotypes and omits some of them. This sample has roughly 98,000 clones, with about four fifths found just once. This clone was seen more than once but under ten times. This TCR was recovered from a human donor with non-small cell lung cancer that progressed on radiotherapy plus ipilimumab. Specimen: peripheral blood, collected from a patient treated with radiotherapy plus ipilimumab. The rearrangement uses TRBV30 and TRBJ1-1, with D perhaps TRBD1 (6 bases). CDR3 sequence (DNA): TGTGCCTGGAGGGGACACGGCACTGAAGCTTTCTTT. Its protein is CAWRGHGTEAFF.